The 26 T cell receptor beta chains given below trace back to one sample, sequenced in a study of blood T cell repertoires in COVID-19. Profiled with immunoSEQ multiplex PCR; TCRdb holds only in-frame clones, not every one. Found here are about 48,000 clones, over 80% of them singletons; the top ten hold under 60%. Specimen: peripheral blood. These TCRs come from a man aged 65 to 79 with acute or convalescent COVID-19.

This clone was seen a handful of times. V and J are TRBV27 and TRBJ1-1, with TRBD1 matching over 7 bases. The CDR3 has 16 amino acids. The V segment lost 5 bases and the J segment 1 base; nucleotides outside the gene matches: 10. Germline V gene sequence: CDR1 MNHEY, CDR2 SMNVEV (reference sequence). CDR3 bases: TGTGCCAGCAGTCCGACAGGGTGGTTAACGAACACTGAAGCTTTCTTT. Protein sequence: CASSPTGWLTNTEAFF.

The chain uses TRBV30 and TRBJ2-7, with TRBD2 matching 8 bases. This CDR3 is built from 16 residues. Unmatched junction bases numbered 8, after V lost 0 bases and J lost 1 base. Per germline, CDR1 GTSNPN and CDR2 SVGIG (reference sequence). The CDR3 spells CAWSVRGSGISYEQYF. The CDR3, as DNA: TGTGCCTGGAGTGTACGGGGTAGCGGGATATCCTACGAGCAGTACTTC.

This chain links TRBV7-9 with TRBJ2-7; D not certain. V lost 1 base and J 1 base, leaving 8 bases between the germline ends. The CDR3 runs 14 residues. CDR1 and CDR2 from the germline V gene are SEHNR and FQNEAQ (reference sequence). The CDR3 bases are TGTGCCAGCAGCTTAGACTTCGAATCCTACGAGCAGTACTTC. Translating it yields CASSLDFESYEQYF.

V gene TRBV1 combines with J gene TRBJ2-2; the table names TRBD1, a call not compared with the DNA. TRBV1 is termed a pseudogene. There are 15 residues in the CDR3. The CDR3 DNA reads as TGCACCAGCAGGAACAGGGGGAGGGGAACCGGGGAGCTGTTTTTT. Amino acid sequence: CTSRNRGRGTGELFF.

The chain employs TRBV12-5 and TRBJ1-2; no clear D. CDR1 is LGHNT and CDR2 is FRNRAP in the germline V gene. V was clipped by 5 bases and J by 4 bases, with 8 bases between them. The CDR3 loop spans 12 amino acids. The CDR3 region has the DNA TGTGCTAGTGGTCTGGATAGCTATGGCTACACCTTC. Protein: CASGLDSYGYTF.

J is TRBJ1-2 and V is TRBV20-1, with TRBD1 matching over 7 bases. The CDR3 runs 11 residues. CDR1 and CDR2 from the germline V gene are DFQATT and SNEGSKA (reference sequence). CDR3: CSVRDSPGYTF. The CDR3 nucleotides are TGCAGCGTCCGGGACAGTCCTGGCTACACCTTC.

This clone was counted a single time. V usage is TRBV4-1 and J usage is TRBJ1-5, with D perhaps matching TRBD1 (6 bases). With 5 bases removed from V and 3 bases from J, the gap between germline ends came to 11 bases. CDR1 MGHRA and CDR2 YSYEKL come from the germline V gene. This CDR3 has 14 residues. The CDR3: CASSVRDTNQPQHF. The CDR3 nucleotides are TGCGCCAGCAGCGTCCGGGACACCAATCAGCCCCAGCATTTT.

This chain uses TRBV27 with TRBJ1-3; maybe TRBD1 (6 bases). The germline V and J ends were trimmed by 2 bases and 2 bases, with 10 bases remaining between them. This CDR3 has 15 amino acids. Germline-derived CDR1 and CDR2 are MNHEY and SMNVEV (reference sequence). The DNA of the CDR3 is TGTGCCAGCAGTTTAGAGGGGGTTACTGGAAACACCATATATTTT. Amino acid sequence: CASSLEGVTGNTIYF.

This clone appeared a single time. The V and J genes are TRBV7-9 and TRBJ1-1, with D unclear. Germline CDR1 and CDR2: SEHNR and FQNEAQ (reference sequence). The CDR3 length is 16 residues. With 4 bases removed from V and 0 bases from J, the gap between germline ends came to 15 bases. The CDR3 spells CASSSTRVGVNTEAFF. The CDR3 DNA sequence: TGTGCCAGCAGCTCCACTCGCGTCGGGGTGAACACTGAAGCTTTCTTT.

This chain connects TRBV20-1 to TRBJ2-5; D gene uncertain. Trimming cost V 3 bases and J 3 bases, with 5 bases left between them. Germline CDR1 is DFQATT and CDR2 is SNEGSKA (reference sequence). The CDR3 runs 11 residues. This CDR3 reads CSASSEETQYF. In DNA, the CDR3 is TGCAGTGCTAGCAGTGAAGAGACCCAGTACTTC.

The V gene is TRBV5-4, the J gene TRBJ1-6; D possibly corresponds to TRBD1 (5 bases). CDR3 length: 16 residues. The germline V gene has CDR1 SGHNT and CDR2 YYREEE (reference sequence). Deletions cut 5 bases from V and 8 bases from J, with 20 bases between. CDR3 region: CASRKQGTKLDSPLHF. CDR3 in DNA: TGTGCCAGCAGAAAGCAGGGTACAAAGCTCGATTCACCCCTCCACTTT.

The CDR3 sequence: CASEKGQGNNGYTF. CDR3 bases: TGTGCCAGCGAGAAGGGACAGGGGAATAATGGCTACACCTTC. The J gene is TRBJ1-2, the V gene TRBV19, with TRBD1 matching over 10 bases. Germline loops: CDR1 LNHDA, CDR2 SQIVND (reference sequence). The CDR3 extends over 14 amino acids. The V gene end was trimmed by 9 bases and the J gene end by 6 bases; junction bases not matched to a gene: 10.

The chain is built from TRBV7-9 and TRBJ2-7; D perhaps matches TRBD1 (6 bases). The CDR3 consists of 14 residues. V was cut by 2 bases and J by 6 bases, with 14 bases left in between. CDR1 and CDR2 (germline): SEHNR, FQNEAQ (reference sequence). This CDR3 is CASSLSNRDTEQYF. CDR3 DNA sequence: TGTGCCAGCAGCTTATCTAACCGGGACACCGAGCAGTACTTC. The whole variable domain, filled in from reference TRBV7-9 and TRBJ2-7, reads DTGVSQNPRHKITKRGQNVTFRCDPISEHNRLYWYRQTLGQGPEFLTYFQNEAQLEKSRLLSDRFSAERPKGSFSTLEIQRTEQGDSAMYLCASSLSNRDTEQYFGPGTRLTVT.

The chain employs TRBV11-3 and TRBJ2-1; TRBD2 aligns across 15 bases. V shed 8 bases, J shed 8 bases, and the junction held 4 bases outside the gene matches. The length of the CDR3 is 14 residues. Germline CDR1 reads SGHNT; CDR2 reads YENEEA. The CDR3 DNA is TGTGCCAGCGGGACTAGCGGGAGGATGGATGAGCAGTTCTTC. Protein product: CASGTSGRMDEQFF.

The chain recombines TRBV10-3 with TRBJ2-1, with D perhaps TRBD2 (6 bases). Germline assignment: CDR1 ENHRY and CDR2 SYGVKD. The V end was cut by 8 bases, the J end by 4 bases, with 15 bases between. The CDR3 spans 14 residues. The CDR3: CAIVKGAGYNEQFF. DNA of the CDR3: TGTGCCATCGTTAAAGGGGCGGGATACAATGAGCAGTTCTTC.

The rearrangement links TRBV28 to TRBJ1-2; D gene ambiguous. The CDR3 sequence is 15 residues long. The V end lost 5 bases, the J end lost 2 bases, and 15 bases lay between the germline ends. Germline CDR1 MDHEN, CDR2 SYDVKM. Written as DNA, the CDR3 is TGTGCCAGCAGTGCCCTTAACGCAGTCAACTATGGCTACACCTTC. Translated, it gives CASSALNAVNYGYTF.

There are a few counts of this clone. The genes are TRBV5-5 and TRBJ1-1; a weak D match, TRBD1 (6 bases). The germline gives CDR1 SGHKS, CDR2 YYEKEE (reference sequence). The V end lost 4 bases, the J end lost 2 bases, and 12 bases lay between the germline ends. This CDR3 contains 14 residues. In DNA, the CDR3 is TGTGCCAGCAGCCTACAGGGAGTAAACACTGAAGCTTTCTTT. This encodes CASSLQGVNTEAFF.

CDR3 in amino acids: CASSFRDRDYGYTF. The CDR3 coding sequence is TGTGCCAGCAGCTTTCGGGACAGGGACTATGGCTACACCTTC. This chain joins TRBV14 and TRBJ1-2; the match to TRBD1 covers 9 bases. CDR1 is SGHDN, CDR2 FVKESK, per germline. J was trimmed by 3 bases and V by 5 bases; bases with no gene match: 4. The CDR3 loop spans 14 amino acids.

Many counts were recorded for this clone. J is TRBJ2-5 and V is TRBV3-1 (or the pseudogene TRBV3-2), with 14 bases fitting TRBD2. V was pared by 5 bases and J by 5 bases, with 7 bases of the junction left unmatched. This CDR3 has 16 residues. Germline loops: CDR1 LGHDT, CDR2 YNNKEL (reference sequence). CDR3 coding DNA: TGTGCCAGCAGCTCCCGACTAGCGGGAGGGCCTGAGACCCAGTACTTC. Translated, it gives CASSSRLAGGPETQYF.

V and J are TRBV30 and TRBJ1-1, with 11 bases that match TRBD1. The J segment lost 6 bases and the V segment lost 2 bases, leaving 11 bases of the junction unmatched. Germline V gene lookup returns CDR1 GTSNPN and CDR2 SVGIG (reference sequence). This CDR3 is built from 16 residues. CDR3 residues: CAWSWTGGAVASEAFF. DNA for the CDR3: TGTGCCTGGAGTTGGACAGGGGGCGCGGTGGCCTCTGAAGCTTTCTTT.

This sequence joins TRBV18 and TRBJ1-6; the match to TRBD1 covers 8 bases. Germline V gives CDR1 KGHSH, CDR2 LQKENI. The CDR3 has 16 amino acids. The V segment lost 0 bases and the J segment 14 bases; nucleotides outside the gene matches: 12. This CDR3 is CASSPPSGGFLSALHF. Written as DNA, the CDR3 is TGTGCCAGCTCACCACCTTCAGGGGGCTTTCTATCGGCCCTCCACTTT.

This sequence joins TRBV5-1 and TRBJ1-2; D unresolved. The germline V gene has CDR1 SGHRS and CDR2 YFSETQ. Trimming took 3 bases from V and 5 from J, leaving 11 bases between them. The CDR3 runs to 13 residues. CDR3 amino acids: CASSSNQIYGYTF. The CDR3 DNA is TGCGCCAGCAGCTCCAATCAGATATATGGCTACACCTTC. Using reference TRBV5-1 and TRBJ1-2 for the parts outside the CDR3, the full variable domain is KAGVTQTPRYLIKTRGQQVTLSCSPISGHRSVSWYQQTPGQGLQFLFEYFSETQRNKGNFPGRFSGRQFSNSRSEMNVSTLELGDSALYLCASSSNQIYGYTFGSGTRLTVV.

CDR3 in amino acids: CASSPGQGPAFF. The DNA of the CDR3 is TGCGCCAGCAGCCCGGGACAGGGTCCAGCTTTCTTT. The chain employs TRBV5-1 and TRBJ1-1; 9 bases match TRBD1. With V trimmed by 4 bases and J by 10 bases, 5 bases remained unmatched. The germline V gene has CDR1 SGHRS and CDR2 YFSETQ. The CDR3 length is 12 residues.

The CDR3 bases are TGTGCCTGGAGATCCGGGAGGCCATCACCCCTCCACTTT. As protein: CAWRSGRPSPLHF. The rearrangement uses TRBV30 and TRBJ1-6; D remains ambiguous. CDR1 is GTSNPN, CDR2 SVGIG, per germline (reference sequence). The CDR3 totals 13 residues. The V end lost 3 bases, the J end lost 10 bases, and 13 bases lay between the germline ends.

The chain is built from TRBV6-5 and TRBJ1-2; D perhaps matches TRBD1 (6 bases). Germline CDR1 MNHEY, CDR2 SVGAGI. The CDR3 extends over 13 amino acids. V gave up 5 bases and J gave up 8 bases, with 15 bases separating them. DNA for the CDR3: TGTGCCAGCAGTACCGGGGGGGCGGGCGGCTACACCTTC. The encoded protein is CASSTGGAGGYTF.

The CDR3 region has the DNA TGCGCCAGCAGCCAAGAACAGGGCAATCAGCCCCAGCATTTT. Its translation: CASSQEQGNQPQHF. The chain recombines TRBV4-3 with TRBJ1-5; tentatively, D is TRBD1 (5 bases). Trimming shortened V by 0 bases and J by 2 bases, and 5 bases separated the two germline ends. The CDR3 sequence is 14 residues long. In germline, CDR1 is LGHNA, CDR2 YSLEER.